This is a list of T cell receptor beta chains from one sample in a study of control samples from healthy donors and cancer patients. TCRdb keeps only in-frame clones here, not all; method: immunoSEQ multiplex PCR. The sample shows 40,000 to 50,000 clones, about 95% of them seen only once. Sequencing was done on a sample of blood. These receptors all stem from a man in his sixties in good health. Both conserved end residues are part of each CDR3. The D gene is left open where the match is weak. Size tells how often a clone was seen (once, few, many) or the class of an expanded clone, and some rows leave it out.

.	TRBV18	TRBJ2-3	.	CASSPPRGGSTDTQYF	TGTGCCAGCTCACCACCCAGGGGGGGTAGCACAGATACGCAGTATTTT
TRBD1	TRBV6-5	TRBJ2-3	once	CATRKTGGDTQYF	TGTGCCACACGAAAAACAGGGGGAGATACGCAGTATTTT
.	TRBV9	TRBJ2-3	.	CASSVGPEMRTDTQYF	TGTGCCAGCAGCGTAGGGCCGGAAATGCGTACAGATACGCAGTATTTT
.	TRBV10-2	TRBJ2-5	.	CASRSQNRQETQYF	TGCGCCAGCAGGTCCCAAAACCGACAAGAGACCCAGTACTTC
.	TRBV5-5	TRBJ2-7	.	CASSLLIGVTYEQYF	TGTGCCAGCAGCTTGCTTATCGGGGTTACCTACGAGCAGTACTTC
.	TRBV27	TRBJ1-6	.	CASSARGGVYNSPLHF	TGTGCCAGCAGTGCCAGGGGTGGGGTTTATAATTCACCCCTCCACTTT
.	TRBV6-5	TRBJ2-1	.	CASTEGNSYNEQFF	TGTGCCAGCACCGAGGGTAACTCCTACAATGAGCAGTTCTTC
TRBD2	TRBV30	TRBJ2-5	.	CAWWQRGVEGTQYF	TGTGCCTGGTGGCAGCGGGGCGTGGAGGGGACCCAGTACTTC
.	TRBV28	TRBJ1-4	.	CASSFRGHRNEKLFF	TGTGCCAGCAGTTTTCGGGGACACCGTAATGAAAAACTGTTTTTT
.	TRBV2	TRBJ1-1	.	CASSLRALETEAFF	TGTGCCAGCAGCCTCAGGGCTTTAGAAACTGAAGCTTTCTTT
TRBD2	TRBV10-2	TRBJ2-2	.	CASSSRTSGGTGELFF	TGCGCCAGCAGTTCTAGGACTAGCGGGGGCACCGGGGAGCTGTTTTTT
.	TRBV21-1	TRBJ2-1	.	CASSKTSVNYNEQFF	TGTGCCAGCAGCAAGACTAGCGTAAACTACAATGAGCAGTTCTTC
.	TRBV3-1/TRBV3-2	TRBJ2-2	.	CASSQDPGLGGENTGELFF	TGTGCCAGCAGCCAAGATCCGGGTTTGGGGGGAGAGAACACCGGGGAGCTGTTTTTT
TRBD1	TRBV27	TRBJ1-6	.	CASRKMGQGDNSPLHF	TGTGCCAGCAGAAAGATGGGACAGGGGGATAATTCACCCCTCCACTTT
TRBD1	TRBV4-1	TRBJ2-5	.	CASSQEDRVGGETQYF	TGCGCCAGCAGCCAAGAAGACAGGGTGGGTGGCGAGACCCAGTACTTC
TRBD1	TRBV29-1	TRBJ1-1	.	CTAAPTQGWDTEAFF	TGCACCGCGGCCCCCACACAGGGGTGGGACACTGAAGCTTTCTTT
.	TRBV9	TRBJ2-1	.	CASSVGGQSYNEQFF	TGTGCCAGCAGCGTGGGGGGGCAGAGCTACAATGAGCAGTTCTTC
.	TRBV27	TRBJ2-1	.	CASSLAVFGEQFF	TGTGCCAGCAGTTTAGCGGTGTTTGGTGAGCAGTTCTTC
.	TRBV12-5	TRBJ2-3	.	CASGLVRLASGLYF	TGTGCTAGTGGTTTGGTAAGGCTAGCTAGTGGTCTTTATTTT
.	TRBV10-1	TRBJ1-1	.	CASSESQDAGVVF	TGCGCCAGCAGTGAGTCCCAGGACGCCGGCGTGGTCTTT
.	TRBV23-1	TRBJ1-2	.	CASSQNPDLLRTISNYGYTF	TGCGCCAGCAGTCAAAATCCCGACCTCTTGCGGACAATCTCTAACTATGGCTACACCTTC
.	TRBV29-1	TRBJ2-1	.	CSVGGVGTTSLEQFF	TGCAGCGTTGGTGGGGTCGGGACGACTTCGCTTGAGCAGTTCTTC
TRBD2	TRBV7-2	TRBJ2-1	.	CASSLDGTSGTNEQFF	TGTGCCAGCAGCTTAGATGGGACTAGCGGGACAAATGAGCAGTTCTTC
.	TRBV10-3	TRBJ1-5	.	CAISGAGLSNQPQHF	TGTGCCATCAGTGGGGCAGGGCTTAGCAATCAGCCCCAGCATTTT
.	TRBV6-4	TRBJ1-6	.	CASSDTGSNSPLHF	TGTGCCAGCAGTGACACCGGAAGTAATTCACCCCTCCACTTT
.	TRBV5-4	TRBJ2-5	.	CASSLVGLNGETQYF	TGTGCCAGCAGCTTGGTCGGGCTAAACGGGGAGACCCAGTACTTC
.	TRBV11-3	TRBJ1-4	.	CASSQTQAGNEKLFF	TGTGCCAGCAGCCAGACCCAGGCCGGTAATGAAAAACTGTTTTTT
.	TRBV7-6	TRBJ1-6	.	CASSLTLQGRSPLHF	TGTGCCAGCAGCTTAACCTTGCAGGGGCGTTCACCCCTCCACTTT
.	TRBV12-3/TRBV12-4	TRBJ2-3	.	CASSSSIATQYF	TGTGCCAGCAGCTCGAGTATTGCTACGCAGTATTTT
TRBD1	TRBV5-4	TRBJ1-1	.	CASSLLRDRAMEAFF	TGTGCCAGCAGCCTACTCCGGGACAGGGCTATGGAAGCTTTCTTT
.	TRBV3-1/TRBV3-2	TRBJ1-2	.	CASSPPPGTPYYGYTF	TGTGCCAGCAGCCCCCCACCGGGGACGCCCTACTATGGCTACACCTTC
.	TRBV24-1	TRBJ1-3	.	CATRSSGNTIYF	TGTGCCACCAGAAGCTCTGGAAACACCATATATTTT
TRBD2	TRBV5-1	TRBJ2-1	.	CASSLGLAGNNEQFF	TGCGCCAGCAGCTTGGGACTAGCGGGGAACAATGAGCAGTTCTTC
.	TRBV10-3	TRBJ1-1	.	CAISESGGTEAFF	TGTGCCATCAGTGAGTCCGGGGGGACTGAAGCTTTCTTT
.	TRBV3-1/TRBV3-2	TRBJ2-7	.	CASSHRFYEQYF	TGTGCCAGCAGCCATCGGTTCTACGAGCAGTACTTC
.	TRBV4-1	TRBJ2-7	.	CASSRAGSNEQYF	TGCGCCAGCAGCCGGGCCGGGAGCAACGAGCAGTACTTC
.	TRBV28	TRBJ2-7	.	CASNTPRGLSEQYF	TGTGCCAGCAACACGCCTCGGGGGTTAAGCGAGCAGTACTTC
.	TRBV5-1	TRBJ2-5	.	CASSLGVEETQYF	TGCGCCAGCAGCTTGGGCGTTGAAGAGACCCAGTACTTC
.	TRBV6-5	TRBJ1-6	.	CASSYQGQSPLHF	TGTGCCAGCAGTTACCAGGGGCAGTCACCCCTCCACTTT
TRBD2	TRBV10-3	TRBJ2-7	few	CAISNSANTGRGEQYF	TGTGCCATCAGTAACTCTGCGAACACCGGGAGGGGCGAGCAGTACTTC
TRBD2	TRBV15	TRBJ2-7	.	CATSRDRGGRSHEQYF	TGTGCCACCAGCAGAGATAGGGGCGGGAGGTCCCACGAGCAGTACTTC
.	TRBV5-1	TRBJ2-4	.	CASSPVLAKNIQYF	TGCGCCAGCAGCCCGGTTCTAGCCAAAAACATTCAGTACTTC
.	TRBV5-1	TRBJ2-7	.	CASSLLTFTYEQYF	TGCGCCAGCAGCTTGTTGACCTTTACCTACGAGCAGTACTTC
.	TRBV2	TRBJ1-4	.	CASSSPGEGEKLFF	TGTGCCAGCAGTTCTCCAGGGGAAGGTGAAAAACTGTTTTTT
.	TRBV29-1	TRBJ2-5	.	CSVRDRQETQYF	TGCAGCGTCCGAGACAGACAAGAGACCCAGTACTTC
TRBD2	TRBV5-4	TRBJ2-1	.	CASSLAGTSVYIEQFF	TGTGCCAGCAGCTTGGCCGGGACTAGCGTTTACATTGAGCAGTTCTTC
.	TRBV3-1/TRBV3-2	TRBJ1-3	.	CASSQGRSGNTIYF	TGTGCCAGCAGCCAAGGGCGATCTGGAAACACCATATATTTT
.	TRBV15	TRBJ2-6	.	CATSREGAGANVLTF	TGTGCCACCAGCAGAGAGGGGGCTGGGGCCAACGTCCTGACTTTC
.	TRBV9	TRBJ2-7	.	CASSVGMMGYEQYF	TGTGCCAGCAGCGTAGGGATGATGGGCTACGAGCAGTACTTC
TRBD1	TRBV29-1	TRBJ2-2	.	CSVEGDRARRTGELFF	TGCAGCGTTGAGGGGGACAGGGCTCGACGGACCGGGGAGCTGTTTTTT
TRBD1	TRBV2	TRBJ2-7	.	CASSPTGGAGQYF	TGTGCCAGCAGTCCTACAGGGGGCGCTGGGCAGTACTTC